This is a list of T cell receptor beta chains from one sample in a study of blood T cell repertoires in COVID-19. Using immunoSEQ multiplex PCR, the repertoire was profiled, and TCRdb retains in-frame clones only, with some absent. The sample comprises roughly 290,000 clones, over 75% of which are singletons, and 12% rests with the top ten. Sample: peripheral blood. The receptor set was obtained from a woman aged 55-70 years with acute or convalescent COVID-19. CDR3s include the opening cysteine and the closing phenylalanine or tryptophan. A D gene is named only where the DNA matches it firmly. Clone size, where shown, is once, few, many, or a class for clones that have expanded.

CDR3	DNA	size	D	V	J	length
CASSRDRGGYSNQPQHF	TGTGCCAGCAGTAGGGACAGGGGCGGTTATAGCAATCAGCCCCAGCATTTT	-	TRBD1	TRBV28	TRBJ1-5	17
CASSLPQGSSYEQYF	TGTGCCAGCAGCTTACCACAGGGGAGCTCCTACGAGCAGTACTTC	-	TRBD1	TRBV5-4	TRBJ2-7	15
CASSHGGNTEAFF	TGTGCCAGTTCTCACGGCGGGAACACTGAAGCTTTCTTT	-	-	TRBV19	TRBJ1-1	13
CASSIRGGVDEKLFF	TGTGCCAGTAGTATACGAGGGGGCGTCGATGAAAAACTGTTTTTT	-	TRBD1	TRBV19	TRBJ1-4	15
CASTRVEAFF	TGTGCCAGCACACGAGTTGAAGCTTTCTTT	-	-	TRBV7-9	TRBJ1-1	10
CASSPRQGQGGYTF	TGTGCCAGCAGTCCCAGACAGGGGCAGGGGGGCTACACCTTC	-	TRBD1	TRBV2	TRBJ1-2	14
CTSSQESEQISYNEQFF	TGCACCAGCAGCCAAGAAAGCGAACAAATTTCCTACAATGAGCAGTTCTTC	once	-	TRBV1	TRBJ2-1	17
CASSINKGTVNTGELFF	TGTGCCAGCAGCATAAACAAGGGGACAGTGAACACCGGGGAGCTGTTTTTT	-	TRBD1	TRBV7-3	TRBJ2-2	17
CASIQGGGYTF	TGTGCCAGCATCCAGGGGGGAGGCTACACCTTC	once	TRBD1	TRBV7-8	TRBJ1-2	11
CASSLSISGISTDTQYF	TGTGCCAGCAGTTTATCAATTAGCGGCATTAGCACAGATACGCAGTATTTT	once	-	TRBV27	TRBJ2-3	17